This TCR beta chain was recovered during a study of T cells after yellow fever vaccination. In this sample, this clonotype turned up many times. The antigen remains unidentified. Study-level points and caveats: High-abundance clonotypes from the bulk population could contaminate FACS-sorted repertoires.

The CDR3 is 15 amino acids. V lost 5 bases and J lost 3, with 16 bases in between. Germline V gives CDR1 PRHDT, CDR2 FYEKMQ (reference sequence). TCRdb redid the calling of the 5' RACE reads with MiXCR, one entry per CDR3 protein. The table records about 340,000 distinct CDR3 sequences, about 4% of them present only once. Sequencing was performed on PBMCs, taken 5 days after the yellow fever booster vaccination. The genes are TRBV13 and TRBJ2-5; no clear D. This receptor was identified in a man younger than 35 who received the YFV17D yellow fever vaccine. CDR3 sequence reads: CASSARGGEEETQYF. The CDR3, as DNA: TGTGCCAGCAGCGCACGAGGTGGGGAAGAAGAGACCCAGTACTTC.